This record looks at one T cell receptor beta chain sequence and its context. The antigen remains unidentified. Relative to the germline gene, one junction end is altered; a read error may explain this. TCRdb redid the calling of the multiplex PCR reads with MiXCR, one entry per CDR3 protein. The table includes 200,000 to 300,000 distinct CDR3 sequences, roughly 30% detected once. Axillary draining lymph nodes of breast cancer patients supplied the node samples. The data originate from a study of breast tumors, draining lymph nodes, adjacent tissues. Overall study findings and caveats: Tumor TCR diversity was below lymph nodes but above nontumor tissue. Data fit most tumor T cells coming from lymph node, expanding in tumor.

The sample was axillary lymph node tissue. The source is a female donor with breast cancer. Some clones in this sample may be carry-over from other donors' samples.

The CDR3 DNA follows: TGTGCCACCAGCAACCGGGACACCCTCCCTACTTATGGCTACACCTTT. Residues: CATSNRDTLPTYGYTF. V and J are TRBV15 and TRBJ1-2; D is possibly TRBD1 (6 bases). CDR3 length equals 16 residues. The V gene's germline CDR1 is LNHNV and CDR2 YYDKDF (reference sequence).